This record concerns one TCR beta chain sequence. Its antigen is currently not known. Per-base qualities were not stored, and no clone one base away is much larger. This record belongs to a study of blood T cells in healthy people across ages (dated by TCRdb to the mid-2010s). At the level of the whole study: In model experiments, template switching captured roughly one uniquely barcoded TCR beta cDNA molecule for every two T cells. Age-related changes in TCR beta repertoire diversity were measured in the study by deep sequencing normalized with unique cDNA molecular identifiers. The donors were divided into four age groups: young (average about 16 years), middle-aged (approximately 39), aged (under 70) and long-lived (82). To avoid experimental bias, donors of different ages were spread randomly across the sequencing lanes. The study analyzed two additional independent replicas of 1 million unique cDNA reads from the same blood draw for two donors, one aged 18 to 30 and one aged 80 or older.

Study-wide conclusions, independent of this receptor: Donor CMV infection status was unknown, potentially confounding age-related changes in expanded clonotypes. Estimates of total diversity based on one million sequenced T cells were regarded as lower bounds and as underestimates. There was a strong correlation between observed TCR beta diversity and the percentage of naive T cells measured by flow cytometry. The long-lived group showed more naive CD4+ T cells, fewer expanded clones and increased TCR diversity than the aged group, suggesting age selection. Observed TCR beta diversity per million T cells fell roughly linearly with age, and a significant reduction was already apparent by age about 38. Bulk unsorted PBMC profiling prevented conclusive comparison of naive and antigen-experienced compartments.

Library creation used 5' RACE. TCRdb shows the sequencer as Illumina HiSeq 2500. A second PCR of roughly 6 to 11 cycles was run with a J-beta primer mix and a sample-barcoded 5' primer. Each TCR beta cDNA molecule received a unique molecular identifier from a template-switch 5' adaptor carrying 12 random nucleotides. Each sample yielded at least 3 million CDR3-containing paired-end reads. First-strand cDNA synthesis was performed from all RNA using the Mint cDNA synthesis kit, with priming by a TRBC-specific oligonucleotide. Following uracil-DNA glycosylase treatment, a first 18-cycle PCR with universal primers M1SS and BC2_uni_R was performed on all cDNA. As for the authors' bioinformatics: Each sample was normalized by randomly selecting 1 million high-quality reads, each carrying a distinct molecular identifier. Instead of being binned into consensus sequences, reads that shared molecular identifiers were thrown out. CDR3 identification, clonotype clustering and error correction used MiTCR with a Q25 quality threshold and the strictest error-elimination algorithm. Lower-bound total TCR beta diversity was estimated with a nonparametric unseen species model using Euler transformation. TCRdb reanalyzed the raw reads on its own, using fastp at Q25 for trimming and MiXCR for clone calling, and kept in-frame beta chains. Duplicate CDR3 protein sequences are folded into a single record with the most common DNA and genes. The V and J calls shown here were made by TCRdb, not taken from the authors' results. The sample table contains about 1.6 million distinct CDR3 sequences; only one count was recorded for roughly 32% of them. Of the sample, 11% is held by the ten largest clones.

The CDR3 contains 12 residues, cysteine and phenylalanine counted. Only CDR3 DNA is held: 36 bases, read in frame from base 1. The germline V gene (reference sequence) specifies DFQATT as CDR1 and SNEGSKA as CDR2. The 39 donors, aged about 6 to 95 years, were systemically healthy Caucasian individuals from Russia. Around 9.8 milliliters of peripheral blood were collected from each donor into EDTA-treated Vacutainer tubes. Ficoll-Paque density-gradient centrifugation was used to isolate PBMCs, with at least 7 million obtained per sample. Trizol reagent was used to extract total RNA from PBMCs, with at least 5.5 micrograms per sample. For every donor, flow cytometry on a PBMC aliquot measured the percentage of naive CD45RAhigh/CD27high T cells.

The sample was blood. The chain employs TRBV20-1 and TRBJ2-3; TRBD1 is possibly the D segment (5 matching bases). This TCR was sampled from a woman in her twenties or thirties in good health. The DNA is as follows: TGCACCACCCAGGGTAGCACAGATACGCAGTATTTT. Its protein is CTTQGSTDTQYF.